The 28 T cell receptor beta chains reported below all come from one sample, sequenced in a study of shared clonotypes between healthy human individuals. Using immunoSEQ multiplex PCR, the repertoire was profiled, and TCRdb retains in-frame clones only, with some absent. The sample holds 2 million or so clones; about 95% are singletons and the top ten take approximately 0.13%. Sequenced input: naive CD4+ T cells sorted from blood. As to subset: CD45RA+ positively selected. These receptors all stem from a man aged 18 to 29 in good health.

The V gene is TRBV6-6, the J gene TRBJ2-7, with D tentatively TRBD1 (5 bases). Looked up from germline, CDR1 is MNHNY and CDR2 is SVGAGI (reference sequence). Trimming stripped 6 bases from V and 4 bases from J, with 13 bases between. CDR3 size: 13 residues. The CDR3 sequence: CASSIGETYEQYF. DNA for the CDR3: TGTGCCAGCAGCATAGGGGAAACATACGAGCAGTACTTC.

This chain joins TRBV5-1 and TRBJ1-3; 8 bases line up with TRBD1. The germline V gene has CDR1 SGHRS and CDR2 YFSETQ. V trimming: 6 bases; J trimming: 3 bases; junction bases outside the gene matches: 8. The CDR3 is 15 amino acids. CDR3 region: CASTGQGMGGNTIYF. The CDR3 coding sequence is TGCGCCAGCACAGGACAGGGAATGGGTGGAAACACCATATATTTT.

In regard to this clone: Other DNA sequences of this sample code for an identical CDR3. The chain combines TRBV11-2 with TRBJ1-2; 9 positions match TRBD1. V dropped 5 bases and J dropped 0; count of bases not matched to a gene: 1. This CDR3 is built from 14 residues. In germline, CDR1 is SGHAT, CDR2 FQNNGV. The DNA of the CDR3 is TGTGCCAGCAGCCGGACAGGGGCTAACTATGGCTACACCTTC. This gives the protein CASSRTGANYGYTF.

In the case of this clone: This CDR3 is also generated by other DNA sequences in the sample. V is TRBV4-1 and J is TRBJ2-7; TRBD2 matches at 8 bases. The CDR3 covers 15 residues. Germline V gene sequence: CDR1 MGHRA, CDR2 YSYEKL. V shed 3 bases and J 0 bases; nucleotides not matched to a gene: 4. CDR3 in amino acids: CASSQVGGASYEQYF. CDR3 nucleotide sequence: TGCGCCAGCAGCCAGGTCGGGGGGGCCTCCTACGAGCAGTACTTC.

CDR3 in DNA: TGTGCCAGCAGCCAACGGGACAGGGAGGCCTATGGCTACACCTTC. Translated, it gives CASSQRDREAYGYTF. The rearrangement joins TRBV7-9 to TRBJ1-2; the match to TRBD1 covers 9 bases. V trimming: 5 bases; J trimming: 4 bases; junction bases outside the gene matches: 8. The germline V gene has CDR1 SEHNR and CDR2 FQNEAQ (reference sequence). This CDR3 spans 15 amino acids.

This rearrangement joins TRBV19 to TRBJ2-7; D possibly corresponds to TRBD1 (7 bases). With 10 bases removed from V and 2 bases from J, the gap between germline ends came to 18 bases. The germline gives CDR1 LNHDA, CDR2 SQIVND (reference sequence). CDR3 length equals 14 residues. Here the CDR3 reads CATSNGGQTYEQYF. CDR3 in DNA: TGTGCCACTTCGAACGGGGGACAGACCTACGAGCAGTACTTC.

Concerning this clone: Other DNA sequences within the sample encode an identical CDR3. V usage is TRBV2 and J usage is TRBJ2-7; maybe TRBD1 (6 bases). There are 13 residues in the CDR3. V lost 4 bases to trimming and J lost 6 bases, with 13 bases between them. The V gene's germline CDR1 is SNHLY and CDR2 FYNNEI. DNA for the CDR3: TGTGCCAGCAGTGGGCAGGGGACCGGCGAGCAGTACTTC. This sequence encodes CASSGQGTGEQYF.

CDR3 in DNA: TGTGCAAGTCGCTTATTATTGCTAGGACAGGGGTTATGGAGGCAGTACTTC. Translating gives CASRLLLLGQGLWRQYF. The genes are TRBV12-2 and TRBJ2-7; the table names TRBD1, a call not compared with the DNA. TRBV12-2 constitutes a pseudogene. This CDR3 has 17 amino acids.

This clone was found once. V is TRBV4-1 and J is TRBJ2-7; 7 bases line up with TRBD2. The CDR3 sequence is 14 residues long. Germline loops: CDR1 MGHRA, CDR2 YSYEKL. The V gene end was trimmed by 0 bases and the J gene end by 6 bases; junction bases not matched to a gene: 5. The CDR3 reads CASSQDLWGGEQYF. For the CDR3, the DNA is TGCGCCAGCAGCCAAGATCTTTGGGGGGGCGAGCAGTACTTC.

V and J are TRBV7-9 and TRBJ2-3, with 10 nucleotides matching TRBD1. This CDR3 contains 15 residues. The V gene end was trimmed by 5 bases and the J gene end by 2 bases; junction bases not matched to a gene: 4. Looked up from germline, CDR1 is SEHNR and CDR2 is FQNEAQ (reference sequence). The CDR3 DNA is TGTGCCAGCAGCCGGGACAGGGGAGTCACAGATACGCAGTATTTT. Translated: CASSRDRGVTDTQYF. Drawing the rest from reference TRBV7-9 and TRBJ2-3, the complete variable domain is DTGVSQNPRHKITKRGQNVTFRCDPISEHNRLYWYRQTLGQGPEFLTYFQNEAQLEKSRLLSDRFSAERPKGSFSTLEIQRTEQGDSAMYLCASSRDRGVTDTQYFGPGTRLTVL.

The V call is TRBV5-4, the J call TRBJ2-5; D uncertain. This CDR3 is built from 16 residues. The ends were cut back, 3 bases at V and 5 bases at J, with 20 bases in the middle. From germline, CDR1 is SGHNT and CDR2 YYREEE (reference sequence). This chain's CDR3 is CASSSPGGPVGETQYF. CDR3 nucleotides: TGTGCCAGCAGCTCCCCTGGCGGCCCCGTGGGGGAGACCCAGTACTTC.

This chain joins TRBV6-5 and TRBJ2-1; TRBD2 matches 12 bases. Germline assignment: CDR1 MNHEY and CDR2 SVGAGI. J lost 8 bases, V lost 0 bases, and 2 bases had no gene match. The CDR3 is made up of 15 amino acids. CDR3 loop: CASSYSLAGGYEQFF. The CDR3, as DNA: TGTGCCAGCAGTTACTCGCTAGCGGGAGGGTATGAGCAGTTCTTC.

The rearrangement joins TRBV5-6 to TRBJ2-3, with D unclear. The germline gives CDR1 SGHDT, CDR2 YYEEEE. Trimming cost V 6 bases and J 2 bases, with 16 bases left between them. The CDR3 runs 15 residues. CDR3 nucleotides: TGTGCCAGCATCCAATACCTAGGATCCACAGATACGCAGTATTTT. Protein sequence: CASIQYLGSTDTQYF.

This clone was detected only a few times. The sample carries other DNA sequences with the same CDR3. The V gene is TRBV6-5, the J gene TRBJ1-2, with TRBD1 identical over 8 bases. The CDR3 runs 13 residues. Losses at the gene ends were 2 bases for V and 8 bases for J; bases not matched to a gene: 4. CDR1 and CDR2 from the germline V gene are MNHEY and SVGAGI. The CDR3 DNA is TGTGCCAGCAGTTACCCACAGGGGGGCGGCTACACCTTC. This translates into CASSYPQGGGYTF.

This clone occurred once. The V and J genes are TRBV27 and TRBJ2-7; a weak D match, TRBD1 (6 bases). Germline lookup yields CDR1 MNHEY and CDR2 SMNVEV (reference sequence). Trimming removed 7 bases at V and 4 bases at J, with 17 bases between. CDR3 length: 14 amino acids. The CDR3 spells CASTMTGQHYEQYF. Here the CDR3 DNA reads TGTGCCAGCACCATGACAGGCCAACATTACGAGCAGTACTTC.

Points on this clone: This CDR3 is also generated by other DNA sequences in the sample. V and J are TRBV5-1 and TRBJ2-5; D is unclear. The CDR3 covers 14 residues. Looked up from germline, CDR1 is SGHRS and CDR2 is YFSETQ. Trimming shortened V by 0 bases and J by 4 bases, and 10 bases separated the two germline ends. CDR3 in DNA: TGCGCCAGCAGCTTGGGTGGCCCTGGAGAGACCCAGTACTTC. Its translation is CASSLGGPGETQYF.

To note about this clone: Additional DNA sequences in this sample encode the identical CDR3. V is TRBV10-2 and J is TRBJ1-5, with a tentative D call TRBD1 (6 bases). The germline gives CDR1 WSHSY, CDR2 SAAADI. The CDR3 has 13 residues. Trimming removed 6 bases at V and 6 bases at J, with 12 bases between. The CDR3 coding sequence is TGCGCCAGCAGCGAGGGAGGGGGTCAGCCCCAGCATTTT. Translating it yields CASSEGGGQPQHF.

As for this clone: The sample holds other DNA sequences that translate to the same CDR3. The rearrangement joins TRBV7-9 to TRBJ2-7; a weak D match, TRBD2 (5 bases). CDR3 length equals 14 residues. The germline CDR1 and CDR2 sequences are SEHNR and FQNEAQ (reference sequence). Trimming took off 1 base at V and 1 base at J, with 8 bases between the two ends. In DNA, the CDR3 is TGTGCCAGCAGCTTAGTGGGCGGGTCCTACGAGCAGTACTTC. Its translation is CASSLVGGSYEQYF.

The gene calls are TRBV12-2 and TRBJ2-7; TRBD2 is taken as the D call from the table, unchecked against the DNA. TRBV12-2 is a pseudogene segment. This CDR3 spans 15 amino acids. The CDR3 DNA follows: TGTGCAAGTCGCCCCCGGCGGTTGTGGGAGTACGAGCAGTACTTC. Translating gives CASRPRRLWEYEQYF.

V is TRBV28 and J is TRBJ1-6, with D hard to call. This CDR3 contains 15 residues. Looked up from germline, CDR1 is MDHEN and CDR2 is SYDVKM. The V end lost 9 bases, the J end lost 5 bases, and 17 bases lay between the germline ends. CDR3 residues: CASCRSGPNNSPLHF. The DNA for the CDR3 is TGTGCCAGTTGCAGATCCGGCCCTAATAATTCACCCCTCCACTTT.

This chain's CDR3 is CASSQDMSNQPQHF. In DNA, the CDR3 is TGTGCCAGCAGTCAGGATATGAGCAATCAGCCCCAGCATTTT. The rearrangement uses TRBV6-5 and TRBJ1-5; D gene unclear. Germline V gene sequence: CDR1 MNHEY, CDR2 SVGAGI. V was pared by 5 bases and J by 1 base, with 9 bases between. This CDR3 is built from 14 residues.

This chain joins TRBV18 and TRBJ2-2; D may be TRBD2 (6 bases). V lost 5 bases to trimming and J lost 1 base, with 11 bases between them. The CDR3 contains 15 residues. Germline loops: CDR1 KGHSH, CDR2 LQKENI. CDR3 sequence: CASSSGLKNTGELFF. CDR3 coding DNA: TGTGCCAGCTCATCGGGACTCAAGAACACCGGGGAGCTGTTTTTT. The variable domain in full, completed from reference TRBV18 and TRBJ2-2, reads NAGVMQNPRHLVRRRGQEARLRCSPMKGHSHVYWYRQLPEEGLKFMVYLQKENIIDESGMPKERFSAEFPKEGPSILRIQQVVRGDSAAYFCASSSGLKNTGELFFGEGSRLTVL.

Turning to this clone: The junction shows a germline mismatch at one end, possibly a read error. The chain recombines TRBV28 with TRBJ1-2, with unresolved D. Germline-derived CDR1 and CDR2 are MDHEN and SYDVKM. This CDR3 is built from 12 residues. Here the CDR3 DNA reads TGCCAAACCGGGTTCACTAACTATGGCTACACCTTC. Encoded protein: CQTGFTNYGYTF.

The rearrangement joins TRBV10-3 to TRBJ1-5, with no clear D. The CDR3 length is 12 residues. Trimming cost V 0 bases and J 9 bases, with 6 bases left between them. CDR1 and CDR2 (germline): ENHRY, SYGVKD. The CDR3 sequence is CAISESEGPQHF. The CDR3 bases are TGTGCCATCAGTGAGTCGGAAGGGCCCCAGCATTTT.

The gene calls are TRBV7-8 and TRBJ2-4; 9 bases fit TRBD2. The CDR3 is 19 residues long. J gave up 0 bases and V 1 base, and 10 bases lay outside the gene matches. Germline values: CDR1 SGHVS, CDR2 FQNEAQ. CDR3 nucleotide sequence: TGTGCCAGCAGCTTAGACCTAGCGGGGATTCAGCTAGCCAAAAACATTCAGTACTTC. It codes for CASSLDLAGIQLAKNIQYF.

The rearrangement uses TRBV5-4 and TRBJ2-2; TRBD1 matches 9 bases. Losses at the gene ends were 2 bases for V and 7 bases for J; bases not matched to a gene: 6. Germline V gene sequence: CDR1 SGHNT, CDR2 YYREEE (reference sequence). The CDR3 runs 15 residues. As DNA, the CDR3 is TGTGCCAGCAGCTTCGTACAGGGGGCAGACGGGGAGCTGTTTTTT. It translates to CASSFVQGADGELFF.

On this clone: A much larger clonotype is one base distant, so this may be a read error. This chain links TRBV11-3 with TRBJ1-1, with D possibly being TRBD1 (5 bases). This CDR3 is built from 14 residues. Germline values: CDR1 SGHNT, CDR2 YENEEA. Trimming removed 1 base at V and 4 bases at J, with 10 bases between. CDR3 sequence: CASSLGRGATEAFF. The CDR3 DNA sequence: TGTGCCAGCAGCTTAGGGAGAGGGGCCACTGAAGCTTTCTTT.

The V call is TRBV2, the J call TRBJ1-5; a weak D match, TRBD1 (6 bases). V was trimmed by 8 bases and J by 5 bases, leaving 16 bases between them. This CDR3 spans 14 amino acids. CDR1 SNHLY and CDR2 FYNNEI come from the germline V gene. CDR3 region: CASGGRETHQPQHF. For the CDR3, the DNA is TGTGCCAGCGGGGGCAGGGAGACGCATCAGCCCCAGCATTTT.